These T cell receptor beta chains were read from a single sample in a study of blood T cells in healthy people across ages. One entry per CDR3 protein, called by TCRdb with MiXCR from the 5' RACE reads. The sample yields 650,000 to 1,000,000 distinct CDR3 sequences, roughly 35% seen once. Sequencing was done on a sample of blood. The source is a man younger than 30 in good health. The CDR3 runs from the conserved cysteine through the conserved F or W.

v_gene	CDR3aa
TRBV20-1	CSVGDTPYEQYF
TRBV7-3	CASSPHQDFKHNEQFF
TRBV20-1	CSARERQGAAFF
TRBV6-1	CASSKAGGFDNEQFF
TRBV5-1	CASSFEKTYGYTF
TRBV7-2	CASSLAGGQTNIQYF
TRBV12-3/TRBV12-4	CASSFSSGQDGGGYTF
TRBV29-1	CSVSGGQKYQETQYF
TRBV12-3/TRBV12-4	CASSGESGGEQYF
TRBV12-3/TRBV12-4	CASSNRGNNSPLHF
TRBV10-2	CASSDLAGGQQYF
TRBV10-3	CAIRRQGKQTEQYF
TRBV6-1	CASSEVRSSYNEQFF
TRBV12-3/TRBV12-4	CASSWATSLDGYTF
TRBV11-2	CASSSGTSGYYYNEQFF
TRBV6-6	CASSYEDGSYNEQFF
TRBV24-1	CATSDLGDTGGETQYF
TRBV29-1	CSVRTDSYEQYF
TRBV29-1	CSVGTPGPYGYTF
TRBV5-1	CASSSRDSKYNEQFF
TRBV7-2	CASSSAVALSHEQYF
TRBV7-2	CASSSSSGGAVDTQYF
TRBV4-1	CASSQDLDRVQKLFF
TRBV12-3/TRBV12-4	CASSFGRIGSSYNSPLHF
TRBV7-9	CASRPLTGVDTQYF
TRBV11-3	CASSSDGGAEAFF
TRBV10-3	CAISDTRGNTEAFF
TRBV10-3	CAIMEAAKETQYF
TRBV6-1	CASSGTSGSGYTDTQYF
TRBV28	CASRATASSGANVLTF
TRBV10-3	CASLGGPSTDTQYF
TRBV20-1	CSATGQVATNEKLFF
TRBV12-3/TRBV12-4	CASSSGGLTQPQHF
TRBV6-2/TRBV6-3	CASSYSRTATWTDTQYF
TRBV5-1	CASSLAAEESSYEQYF
TRBV9	CASSVMGLGNTGELFF
TRBV20-1	CSARSPSWGTRNSPLHF
TRBV10-3	CATASGQGTDTQYF
TRBV6-7	CASSYHLRGLTTEAFF
TRBV2	CASSGYRVGVGYTF
TRBV2	CASIPGQGVYNEQFF
TRBV27	CASSFTGAGFVETQYF
TRBV7-2	CASSATARQSPLHF
TRBV12-3/TRBV12-4	CASRPIDRGYTGELFF
TRBV6-6	CASRSGGIDTQYF
TRBV10-3	CAIEGDEQYF
TRBV11-2	CASSLEGSAQETQYF
TRBV20-1	CSAPGTGRRETQYF
TRBV29-1	CSVEEDRVSYEQYF
TRBV2	CASSGDSYNEQYF
TRBV12-3/TRBV12-4	CASSVTSGVDIQYF
TRBV10-3	CATASGQGFYEQYF
TRBV2	CASSRGLYNEQYF
TRBV11-2	CASSLNSRGWTGGEAFF
TRBV20-1	CSVDPNGGRTDTQYF
TRBV24-1	CATHDWEEQYF
TRBV5-1	CASSLNGGSEYEQYF